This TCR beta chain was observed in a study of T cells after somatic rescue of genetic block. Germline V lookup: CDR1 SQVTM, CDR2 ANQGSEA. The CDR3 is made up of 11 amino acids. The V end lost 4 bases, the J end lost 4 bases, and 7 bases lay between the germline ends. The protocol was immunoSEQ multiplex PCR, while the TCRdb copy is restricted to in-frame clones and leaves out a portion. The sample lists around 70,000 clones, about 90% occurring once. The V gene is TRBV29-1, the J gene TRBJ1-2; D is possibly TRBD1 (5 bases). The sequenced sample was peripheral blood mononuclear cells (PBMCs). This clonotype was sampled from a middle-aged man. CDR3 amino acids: CSVAGGYGYTF. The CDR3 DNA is TGCAGCGTTGCCGGGGGCTATGGCTACACCTTC.